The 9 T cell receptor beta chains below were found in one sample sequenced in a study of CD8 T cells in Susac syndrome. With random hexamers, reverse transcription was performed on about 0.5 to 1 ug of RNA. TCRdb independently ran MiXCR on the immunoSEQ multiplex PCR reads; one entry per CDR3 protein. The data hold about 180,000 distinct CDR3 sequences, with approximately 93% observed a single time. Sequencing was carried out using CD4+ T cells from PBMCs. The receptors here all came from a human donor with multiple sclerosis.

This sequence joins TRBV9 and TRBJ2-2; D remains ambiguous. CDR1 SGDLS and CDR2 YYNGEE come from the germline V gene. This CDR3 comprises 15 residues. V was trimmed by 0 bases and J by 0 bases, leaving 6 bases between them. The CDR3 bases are TGTGCCAGCAGCGTAGCTGGGACGAACACCGGGGAGCTGTTTTTT. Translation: CASSVAGTNTGELFF.

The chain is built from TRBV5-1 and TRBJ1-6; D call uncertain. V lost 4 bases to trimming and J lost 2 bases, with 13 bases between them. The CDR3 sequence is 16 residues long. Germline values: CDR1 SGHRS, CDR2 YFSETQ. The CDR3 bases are TGCGCCAGCAGCGCGGATCCGATACCCTATAATTCACCCCTCCACTTT. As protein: CASSADPIPYNSPLHF.

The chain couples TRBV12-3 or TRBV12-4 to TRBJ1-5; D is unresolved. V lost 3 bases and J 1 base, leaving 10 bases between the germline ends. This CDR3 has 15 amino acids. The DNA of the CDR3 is TGTGCCAGCAGTTTTGGCAGAGGGAGCAATCAGCCCCAGCATTTT. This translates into CASSFGRGSNQPQHF.

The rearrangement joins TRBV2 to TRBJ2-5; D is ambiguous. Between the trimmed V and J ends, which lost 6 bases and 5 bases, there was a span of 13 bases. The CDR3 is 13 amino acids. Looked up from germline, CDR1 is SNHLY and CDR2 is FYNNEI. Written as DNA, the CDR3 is TGTGCCAGCAGAAGGGTAGAACACGAGACCCAGTACTTC. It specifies CASRRVEHETQYF.

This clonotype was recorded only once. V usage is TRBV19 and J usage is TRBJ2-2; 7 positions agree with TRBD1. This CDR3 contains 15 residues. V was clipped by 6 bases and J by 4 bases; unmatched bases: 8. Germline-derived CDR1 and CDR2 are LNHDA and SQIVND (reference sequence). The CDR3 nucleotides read TGTGCCAGTAGCGCTCGGGACAGTAGCACCGGGGAGCTGTTTTTT. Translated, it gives CASSARDSSTGELFF.

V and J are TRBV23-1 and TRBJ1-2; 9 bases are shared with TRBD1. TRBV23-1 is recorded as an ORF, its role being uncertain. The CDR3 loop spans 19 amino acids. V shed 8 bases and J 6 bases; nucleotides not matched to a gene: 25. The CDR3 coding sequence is TGCGCCAGCCGAATTGGCCCCGGACAGGGGAGGGTGCAATATAATGGCTACACCTTC. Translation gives CASRIGPGQGRVQYNGYTF.

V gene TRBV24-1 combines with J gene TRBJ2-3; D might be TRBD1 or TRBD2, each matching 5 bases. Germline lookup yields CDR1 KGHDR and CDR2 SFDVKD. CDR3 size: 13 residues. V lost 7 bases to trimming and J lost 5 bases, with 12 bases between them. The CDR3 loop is CATRGTVIDTQYF. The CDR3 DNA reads TGTGCCACCAGGGGGACGGTGATAGATACGCAGTATTTT.

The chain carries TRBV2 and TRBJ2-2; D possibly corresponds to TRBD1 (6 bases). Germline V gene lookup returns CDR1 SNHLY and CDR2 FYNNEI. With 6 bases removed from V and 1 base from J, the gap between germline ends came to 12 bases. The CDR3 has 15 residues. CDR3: CASREDSLNTGELFF. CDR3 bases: TGTGCCAGCAGGGAGGACAGCTTGAACACCGGGGAGCTGTTTTTT.

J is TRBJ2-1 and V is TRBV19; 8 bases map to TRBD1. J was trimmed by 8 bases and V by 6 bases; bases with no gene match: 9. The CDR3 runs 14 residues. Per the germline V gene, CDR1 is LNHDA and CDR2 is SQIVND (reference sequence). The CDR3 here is CASSAPDRADEQFF. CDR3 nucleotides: TGTGCCAGTAGCGCCCCGGACAGGGCCGATGAGCAGTTCTTC.